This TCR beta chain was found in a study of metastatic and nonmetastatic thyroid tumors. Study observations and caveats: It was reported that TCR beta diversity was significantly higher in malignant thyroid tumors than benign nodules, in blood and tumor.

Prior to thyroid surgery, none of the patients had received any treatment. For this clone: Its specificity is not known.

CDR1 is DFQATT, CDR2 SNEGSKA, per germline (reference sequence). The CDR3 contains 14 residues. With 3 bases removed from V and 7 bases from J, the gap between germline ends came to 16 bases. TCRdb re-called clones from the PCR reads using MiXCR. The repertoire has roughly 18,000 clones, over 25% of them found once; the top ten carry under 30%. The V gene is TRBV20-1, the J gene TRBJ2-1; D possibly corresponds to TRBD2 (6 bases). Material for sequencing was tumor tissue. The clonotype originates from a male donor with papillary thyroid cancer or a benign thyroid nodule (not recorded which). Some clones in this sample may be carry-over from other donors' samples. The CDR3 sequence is CSASGGVGGNEQFF. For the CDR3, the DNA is TGCAGTGCTAGTGGAGGCGTGGGGGGAAATGAGCAGTTCTTC.